This entry concerns a single T cell receptor beta chain. The antigen is not known. This sample was included in a study of cytomegalovirus exposure and HLA in healthy donors. Whole-study results and caveats: Roughly 170 TCR beta chains were listed as cytomegalovirus-associated. Presence/absence analyses supposed approximately even sequencing depth among donors.

The PCR used 60 Vbeta and 13 Jbeta primers. Profiled with immunoSEQ multiplex PCR; TCRdb holds only in-frame clones, not every one. The table records about 140,000 clones, approximately 80% of them present only once. The sequence came from a middle-aged woman in good health and CMV-seronegative. Sequencing was done on a sample of PBMCs.

CDR3 coding DNA: TGTGCCAGCAGCCCCCATTATCTAGCGCCCGCCGGGGAGCTGTTTTTT. Its protein product is CASSPHYLAPAGELFF. This rearrangement joins TRBV9 to TRBJ2-2, with D possibly matching TRBD2 (6 bases). V lost 4 bases and J lost 6, with 19 bases in between. CDR1 is SGDLS and CDR2 is YYNGEE in the germline V gene. This CDR3 contains 16 residues. The whole variable domain, filled in from reference TRBV9 and TRBJ2-2, reads DSGVTQTPKHLITATGQRVTLRCSPRSGDLSVYWYQQSLDQGLQFLIQYYNGEERAKGNILERFSAQQFPDLHSELNLSSLELGDSALYFCASSPHYLAPAGELFFGEGSRLTVL.